The 2 T cell receptor beta chains given below trace back to one sample, sequenced in a study of T cell changes during pregnancy in multiple sclerosis. Data came from immunoSEQ multiplex PCR; TCRdb stores just in-frame clones and leaves some out. The sample lists approximately 80,000 clones, around 93% seen once, with 3% to 4.5% in the top ten. Material: PBMCs, obtained in the first trimester of pregnancy. These TCRs come from a female donor in good health, serving as a control in a pregnancy study. Some clones in this sample may be carry-over from other donors' samples.

The rearrangement uses TRBV7-2 and TRBJ2-3, with TRBD2 identical over 11 bases. Germline V gene sequence: CDR1 SGHTA, CDR2 FQGNSA. The CDR3 covers 18 residues. The ends lost 1 base at V and 4 bases at J; junction bases unmatched: 10. The CDR3 reads CASSLGVVLAGAPDTQYF. The CDR3 DNA reads as TGTGCCAGCAGCTTAGGAGTCGTACTAGCGGGAGCCCCAGATACGCAGTATTTT.

This chain links TRBV14 with TRBJ1-3; possibly TRBD1 for D (6 bases). The CDR3 covers 14 residues. V shed 4 bases and J shed 0 bases, with 7 bases lying between them. CDR1 and CDR2 (germline): SGHDN, FVKESK. This CDR3 reads CASSRDISGNTIYF. CDR3 nucleotide sequence: TGTGCCAGCAGCCGGGACATCTCTGGAAACACCATATATTTT.